Sequencing of this TCR beta chain was carried out in a study of T cell responses to AZD1222 COVID-19 vaccine. As to this clone: Its antigen is not identified.

The study, taken as a whole, reports: Two AZD1222 administrations were followed by greater Spike-specific TCR breadth and depth. Donors in the cohort were predominantly white British and more often female, and clonal diversity was possibly underestimated. Only a handful of people who got AZD1222 tested seropositive at baseline.

Assay: immunoSEQ multiplex PCR; the TCRdb copy retains only in-frame clones and omits some. Among about 150,000 clones listed, over 80% were seen once. The V gene lost 2 bases and the J gene lost 7 bases, with 10 bases spanning the gap. Germline V gene data show CDR1 as SGHKS and CDR2 as YYEKEE (reference sequence). The CDR3 covers 13 residues. V usage is TRBV5-5 and J usage is TRBJ1-5, with D perhaps matching TRBD1 (6 bases). The sample was peripheral blood, taken 28 days after the second AZD1222 dose. This receptor was identified in an adult who received the AZD1222 COVID-19 vaccine. The CDR3 DNA sequence: TGTGCCAGCAGCTTCACGGACAGACAGCCCCAGCATTTT. Translating it yields CASSFTDRQPQHF.